This T cell receptor beta chain was recovered during a study of blood T cell repertoires in COVID-19. Study information: Sites in the United States, Italy and Spain provided acute and convalescent COVID-19 samples.

Original data processing: Scientists estimated how many nucleated cells there were by amplifying reference gene primers. Method: immunoSEQ multiplex PCR; TCRdb's copy keeps in-frame clones and lacks some. That table supplies the V and J calls and clone size; D and trimming were determined from the DNA. Among more than 350,000 clones listed, about 87% were seen once. This CDR3 has 16 amino acids. Per germline, CDR1 SNHLY and CDR2 FYNNEI. Trimming left V 4 bases short and J 0 bases short, with 10 bases between. The cohort comprised adults aged about 18 to 100 years residing in approximately 25 US areas. Cohort 3 recovery required two negative PCRs, clearance, or symptom resolution.

The origin of this receptor is a woman between 50 and 59 years old who had recovered from COVID-19. The sample comprised PBMCs or T cells enriched from blood (not recorded which). V and J are TRBV2 and TRBJ2-6; D is perhaps TRBD1 (5 bases). The CDR3: CASSGQTYSGANVLTF. The CDR3 DNA reads TGTGCCAGCAGTGGACAGACATACTCTGGGGCCAACGTCCTGACTTTC.